The source of this T cell receptor (beta chain) is a study of blood T cell repertoires in COVID-19. Study-level information: Italy, Spain and the United States were the sources of the convalescent and acute COVID-19 samples. PBMCs, B-cell-depleted T cells, or T cells provided the cDNA or gDNA that made up the material.

Original methodology: Counts of nucleated cells, estimated from reference gene primer amplification, were obtained. The data were produced by immunoSEQ multiplex PCR, yet TCRdb's version contains in-frame clones alone and is incomplete. V and J calls and clone size follow that table, whereas D and trimming were derived from the DNA. The data contain around 130,000 clones, around 85% of them singletons. The receptor was isolated from a human donor in a cohort sampled during active COVID-19. The sequenced material came from peripheral blood.

CDR3 nucleotide sequence: TGTGCCAGCAGCTTATGGCGGGACAGGATTCAGTACTTC. This gives the protein CASSLWRDRIQYF. V gene TRBV7-2 combines with J gene TRBJ2-4; 8 bases agree with TRBD1. J lost 10 bases, V lost 2 bases, and 4 bases had no gene match. Germline lookup yields CDR1 SGHTA and CDR2 FQGNSA. The CDR3 is made up of 13 amino acids.